This TCR beta chain was found in a study of shared clonotypes between healthy human individuals. None of the donors, who were healthy HIV-negative adults, had recently had acute infections or vaccinations. Those who donated, Caucasian adults without exception, all lived in Nashville, Tennessee. Original methodology: Filtering differed for immunoSEQ, which gave only junction sequences without quality scores. Produced via immunoSEQ multiplex PCR; TCRdb's table is partial and in-frame only. V and J calls and clone size are those listed in that table; D and trimming were worked out from the DNA. The sample has 450,000 to 500,000 clones, roughly 80% seen once; the top ten hold about 13%. Germline values: CDR1 MDHEN, CDR2 SYDVKM. CDR3 length: 16 amino acids. Trimming took off 2 bases at V and 2 bases at J, with 15 bases between the two ends.

This clonotype originated in a woman in her 40s in good health. Some clones in this sample may be carry-over from other donors' samples. Sequenced material: PBMCs. The J gene is TRBJ2-5, the V gene TRBV28; D remains unclear. The CDR3 here is CASSLIRAGFQETQYF. In DNA form, the CDR3 reads TGTGCCAGCAGTTTAATTAGGGCAGGCTTTCAAGAGACCCAGTACTTC.